This T cell receptor (beta chain) was profiled in a study of blood T cells in healthy people across ages. V was pared by 4 bases and J by 4 bases, with 6 bases of the junction left unmatched. The CDR3 length is 17 residues. Germline CDR1 LGHDT, CDR2 YNNKEL (reference sequence). The authors ran a second PCR of roughly 6 to 12 cycles using a sample-barcoded 5' primer and a J-beta primer mix. TCRdb redid the calling of the 5' RACE reads with MiXCR, one entry per CDR3 protein. The sample contains roughly 800,000 distinct CDR3 sequences, over 45% of which appear only once. This TCR was sampled from a man aged 25 to 40 in good health. The specimen sequenced was blood. The rearrangement links TRBV3-1 to TRBJ2-1; TRBD2 agrees at 14 bases. The CDR3 spells CASSLGTSGSGYNEQFF. The CDR3 region has the DNA TGTGCCAGCAGCCTCGGGACTAGCGGGAGTGGATACAATGAGCAGTTCTTC.